This T cell receptor (beta chain) originates from a study of blood T cell repertoires in COVID-19. Overall study context: Some COVID-19 samples were acute and others convalescent; all came from the United States, Italy and Spain. Sources were T cells, B-cell-depleted T cells, or PBMCs; the material itself was cDNA or gDNA.

This CDR3 comprises 17 residues. CDR1 and CDR2 (germline): MNHEY, SMNVEV (reference sequence). J was trimmed by 2 bases and V by 3 bases; bases with no gene match: 7. In the source study's methods: Estimation of nucleated cell counts relied on the amplification of reference gene primers. Method: immunoSEQ multiplex PCR; TCRdb's copy keeps in-frame clones and lacks some. V and J calls and clone size are as listed in that table; D and trimming were resolved from the DNA. This sample has roughly 450,000 clones, with less than 95% found just once. Two consecutive negative NP/OP PCR tests, clearance, or resolved symptoms defined Cohort 3 recovery.

This receptor was identified in a man younger than 35 who had recovered from COVID-19. Sequences were obtained from PBMCs or T cells enriched from blood (not recorded which). The chain combines TRBV27 with TRBJ1-5; 10 bases line up with TRBD1. In DNA, the CDR3 is TGTGCCAGCAGTTTGGGGACAGGGGTTGGGGGCAATCAGCCCCAGCATTTT. Its translation is CASSLGTGVGGNQPQHF.